This T cell receptor (beta chain) was captured in a study of T cell repertoires in cytomegalovirus infection. Across the study: Signatures in public TCR beta sequences pointed to both CMV infection and matching HLA type. Study outcomes and limitations: Based on cumulative public TCR beta family frequency, carriers of CMV plus the relevant HLA were identified. Clonotype analysis showed dominance of the ex vivo response by HLA-C-restricted CMV-specific TCR beta clonotypes.

This clonotype was detected many times. Its antigen is unidentified. The CDR3 runs 11 residues. Trimming shortened V by 2 bases and J by 10 bases, and 7 bases separated the two germline ends. Germline V gene lookup returns CDR1 SGHKS and CDR2 YYEKEE (reference sequence). A single record per CDR3 protein comes from TCRdb applying MiXCR to the reads. Of under 250,000 distinct CDR3 sequences listed, around 6.4% are singletons. The V gene is TRBV5-5, the J gene TRBJ2-1, with TRBD2 as a possible D gene (5 bases). What was sequenced was PBMCs. The TCR originated in a human donor in good health (CMV status not recorded). Some clones in this sample may be carry-over from other donors' samples. CDR3 protein: CASSFLAEQFF. CDR3 DNA sequence: TGTGCCAGCAGCTTCCTAGCCGAGCAGTTCTTC. The full variable domain, completed using reference TRBV5-5 and TRBJ2-1, is DAGVTQSPTHLIKTRGQQVTLRCSPISGHKSVSWYQQVLGQGPQFIFQYYEKEERGRGNFPDRFSARQFPNYSSELNVNALLLGDSALYLCASSFLAEQFFGPGTRLTVL.